A selection of T cell receptor beta chains follows, all from one sample in a study of OX40 agonist ivuxolimab in advanced cancers. This table comes from immunoSEQ multiplex PCR, and its TCRdb copy is limited to in-frame clones, with some not included. In the table there are approximately 60,000 clones, roughly nine tenths of which are singletons. Sequenced here: CD4+ or CD8+ T cells sorted from blood, sampled in a trial of the OX40 agonist ivuxolimab. These receptors came from an adult with an advanced solid tumor such as melanoma, head and neck, liver or kidney cancer. Both conserved end residues are part of each CDR3. The D gene is left open where the match is weak. The size entry is marked missing in some rows and otherwise reads once, few, many or a size class.

d_call j_call clone_size v_call cdr3_aa cdr3_nt
NA TRBJ1-2 NA TRBV5-4 CASSLRGYGYTF TGTGCCAGCAGCTTGAGAGGGTATGGCTACACCTTC
TRBD2 TRBJ2-3 NA TRBV5-1 CASSGGGFADTQYF TGCGCCAGCAGCGGCGGGGGGTTTGCAGATACGCAGTATTTT
NA TRBJ2-3 NA TRBV20-1 CSARRSDTQYF TGCAGTGCTAGACGTTCAGATACGCAGTATTTT
NA TRBJ2-7 NA TRBV18 CASSPTSGSPEQYF TGTGCCAGCTCACCAACATCCGGCTCGCCCGAGCAGTACTTC
NA TRBJ2-5 NA TRBV5-1 CASRRGIIQETQYF TGCGCCAGCAGGCGGGGAATAATTCAAGAGACCCAGTACTTC
TRBD1 TRBJ1-1 NA TRBV30 CAWRTGRDTEAFF TGTGCCTGGAGGACAGGGAGGGATACTGAAGCTTTCTTT
TRBD1 TRBJ2-1 once TRBV5-1 CASSLGQTYNEQFF TGCGCCAGCAGCCTGGGACAGACCTACAATGAGCAGTTCTTC
NA TRBJ1-2 NA TRBV14 CASSQVSGYGYTF TGTGCCAGCAGCCAAGTGTCGGGCTATGGCTACACCTTC
TRBD2 TRBJ2-1 NA TRBV10-1 CASSFSGALQEQFF TGCGCCAGCAGTTTTAGCGGGGCCTTGCAGGAGCAGTTCTTC
NA TRBJ2-3 NA TRBV5-1 CASSNLEIDTQYF TGCGCCAGCAGCAATTTGGAAATCGATACGCAGTATTTT
NA TRBJ1-1 NA TRBV6-1 CASSESDHRDDMNTEAFF TGTGCCAGCAGTGAATCAGACCACCGGGACGACATGAACACTGAAGCTTTCTTT
TRBD1 TRBJ2-3 NA TRBV7-8 CASRPTGGTQYF TGTGCCAGCAGGCCGACAGGGGGTACGCAGTATTTT
NA TRBJ2-2 NA TRBV7-8 CASSRTETTGELFF TGTGCCAGCAGCAGGACAGAGACCACCGGGGAGCTGTTTTTT
NA TRBJ1-5 NA TRBV30 CAWSRGKDQPQHF TGTGCCTGGAGCCGGGGGAAGGATCAGCCCCAGCATTTT
TRBD2 TRBJ2-1 NA TRBV7-3 CASSPQTSGGAEQFF TGTGCCAGCAGTCCTCAGACTAGCGGGGGGGCGGAGCAGTTCTTC
NA TRBJ2-3 NA TRBV5-6 CASSGFRRGGNDTQYF TGTGCCAGCAGCGGATTTCGGAGGGGGGGTAACGATACGCAGTATTTT
NA TRBJ1-5 NA TRBV2 CASHPGEVGQPQHF TGTGCCAGCCACCCGGGTGAAGTAGGTCAGCCCCAGCATTTT
NA TRBJ1-1 NA TRBV18 CASSPPILAEAFF TGTGCCAGCTCACCACCTATTCTGGCTGAAGCTTTCTTT
TRBD1 TRBJ1-1 NA TRBV29-1 CSAGTGGNTEAFF TGCAGCGCCGGGACAGGGGGGAACACTGAAGCTTTCTTT
TRBD2 TRBJ2-1 NA TRBV11-3 CASSLDIGGGYNEQFF TGTGCCAGCAGCTTAGATATCGGCGGGGGGTACAATGAGCAGTTCTTC
TRBD2 TRBJ2-1 NA TRBV5-1 CASSRGGAYNEQFF TGCGCCAGCAGCCGCGGGGGGGCGTACAATGAGCAGTTCTTC
TRBD2 TRBJ2-7 NA TRBV15 CATSRDLAGGPLGEQYF TGTGCCACCAGCAGAGATTTAGCGGGAGGGCCCCTAGGCGAGCAGTACTTC
TRBD2 TRBJ2-3 NA TRBV10-1 CASSDGTSGTRTNTQYF TGCGCCAGCAGTGACGGTACTAGCGGGACCCGGACCAATACGCAGTATTTT
NA TRBJ2-1 NA TRBV5-1 CASSLDRNGGYNEQFF TGCGCCAGCAGCTTGGATCGTAACGGCGGGTACAATGAGCAGTTCTTC
NA TRBJ2-7 once TRBV15 CATSRDRRQAYEQYF TGTGCCACCAGCAGAGATAGGAGGCAGGCCTACGAGCAGTACTTC
TRBD1 TRBJ1-6 NA TRBV11-2 CASSFRGQGNSPLHF TGTGCCAGCAGCTTCCGGGGACAGGGTAATTCACCCCTCCACTTT
NA TRBJ2-3 NA TRBV5-8 CASSRQSDTQYF TGTGCCAGCAGCCGGCAATCAGATACGCAGTATTTT
TRBD1 TRBJ2-5 NA TRBV5-1 CASSPGQGETQYF TGCGCCAGCAGCCCGGGACAGGGAGAGACCCAGTACTTC
NA TRBJ1-1 once TRBV6-1 CASSEGSRVNTEAFF TGTGCCAGCAGTGAAGGGAGTCGGGTGAACACTGAAGCTTTCTTT
NA TRBJ2-1 NA TRBV9 CASSVDRNNEQFF TGTGCCAGCAGCGTAGATCGGAACAATGAGCAGTTCTTC
NA TRBJ2-3 NA TRBV30 CAWSGGGTYTDTQYF TGTGCCTGGAGCGGAGGCGGGACTTACACAGATACGCAGTATTTT
TRBD2 TRBJ2-2 NA TRBV27 CASSALGGLTSGIGSTGELFF TGTGCCAGCAGTGCGTTGGGGGGGCTTACTAGCGGGATCGGGAGTACCGGGGAGCTGTTTTTT
NA TRBJ2-3 once TRBV6-6 CASSPTADTQYF TGTGCCAGCAGTCCCACCGCAGATACGCAGTATTTT
TRBD2 TRBJ2-5 NA TRBV6-6 CASSLAGLETQYF TGTGCCAGCAGTTTAGCGGGACTCGAGACCCAGTACTTC
NA TRBJ1-6 once TRBV6-1 CASSDGSLYNSPLHF TGTGCCAGCAGTGATGGGAGCCTCTATAATTCACCCCTCCACTTT
NA TRBJ2-5 NA TRBV4-1 CASSQDEQRETQYF TGCGCCAGCAGCCAAGATGAGCAGAGAGAGACCCAGTACTTC
NA TRBJ1-1 once TRBV6-6 CASSSATTLEAFF TGTGCCAGCAGTTCGGCGACAACTCTTGAAGCTTTCTTT
NA TRBJ2-2 NA TRBV7-3 CASSQAVAANTGELFF TGTGCCAGCAGTCAGGCGGTCGCCGCGAACACCGGGGAGCTGTTTTTT
TRBD1 TRBJ2-7 NA TRBV5-6 CASSLPTTGRPYEQYF TGTGCCAGCAGCTTGCCCACGACAGGGCGTCCCTACGAGCAGTACTTC
NA TRBJ2-2 NA TRBV7-3 CASASPQGNTGELFF TGTGCCAGCGCATCGCCACAGGGGAACACCGGGGAGCTGTTTTTT
NA TRBJ2-2 NA TRBV5-1 CASSVGQTNTGELFF TGCGCCAGCAGCGTCGGACAGACGAACACCGGGGAGCTGTTTTTT
TRBD2 TRBJ2-5 few TRBV28 CASSWGGGQETQYF TGTGCCAGTTCGTGGGGGGGAGGTCAAGAGACCCAGTACTTC
NA TRBJ2-5 NA TRBV29-1 CSVEVGAEETQYF TGCAGCGTTGAAGTTGGGGCGGAAGAGACCCAGTACTTC
NA TRBJ1-1 NA TRBV6-5 CASSPTGNTEAFF TGTGCCAGCAGTCCGACAGGGAACACTGAAGCTTTCTTT
NA TRBJ2-3 NA TRBV21-1 CASSKEVRGVGNTQYF TGTGCCAGCAGCAAAGAAGTCCGGGGTGTGGGAAATACGCAGTATTTT
TRBD1 TRBJ1-2 NA TRBV6-6 CASSSQGVANYGYTF TGTGCCAGCAGTTCACAGGGGGTTGCTAACTATGGCTACACCTTC
TRBD1 TRBJ1-2 once TRBV19 CASSTPGQVLYGYTF TGTGCCAGTAGTACGCCGGGACAGGTGCTCTATGGCTACACCTTC
TRBD1 TRBJ2-7 NA TRBV28 CASSTGQGGDEQYF TGTGCCAGCAGTACGGGACAGGGGGGCGACGAGCAGTACTTC
TRBD1 TRBJ1-4 NA TRBV7-2 CASSRAGTDKKLFF TGTGCCAGCAGCCGTGCCGGGACAGATAAAAAACTGTTTTTT
NA TRBJ1-2 NA TRBV7-2 CASSLDMAGNDGYTF TGTGCCAGCAGCTTAGACATGGCAGGGAACGATGGCTACACCTTC
NA TRBJ1-2 NA TRBV30 CAWRDNELGAGTF TGTGCCTGGAGGGATAACGAGCTGGGGGCTGGGACCTTC
NA TRBJ2-1 NA TRBV9 CASSARGSVANEQFF TGTGCCAGCAGCGCCCGGGGGTCCGTAGCCAATGAGCAGTTCTTC
NA TRBJ2-5 NA TRBV2 CASSGESWGETQYF TGTGCCAGCAGTGGAGAATCTTGGGGAGAGACCCAGTACTTC
NA TRBJ1-1 NA TRBV10-3 CAISAQVNTEAFF TGTGCCATCAGTGCCCAGGTGAACACTGAAGCTTTCTTT
NA TRBJ2-3 NA TRBV6-4 CASSAGMRQDTQYF TGTGCCAGCAGCGCCGGGATGCGACAAGATACGCAGTATTTT
NA TRBJ2-7 NA TRBV27 CASSLSGPSYEQYF TGTGCCAGCAGTTTATCAGGGCCCTCCTACGAGCAGTACTTC
TRBD1 TRBJ1-5 NA TRBV29-1 CSVLDREGQPQHF TGCAGCGTTCTGGACAGGGAGGGTCAGCCCCAGCATTTT
TRBD2 TRBJ2-3 NA TRBV9 CASSVGAAGGQNTDTQYF TGTGCCAGCAGCGTAGGGGCAGCGGGAGGGCAGAACACAGATACGCAGTATTTT
NA TRBJ2-1 NA TRBV19 CASNHAASRWGYNEQFF TGTGCCAGTAACCATGCAGCTTCGAGATGGGGGTACAATGAGCAGTTCTTC
TRBD1 TRBJ2-5 NA TRBV9 CASSGGRTGGFGETQYF TGTGCCAGCAGCGGGGGCCGGACAGGGGGCTTCGGAGAGACCCAGTACTTC